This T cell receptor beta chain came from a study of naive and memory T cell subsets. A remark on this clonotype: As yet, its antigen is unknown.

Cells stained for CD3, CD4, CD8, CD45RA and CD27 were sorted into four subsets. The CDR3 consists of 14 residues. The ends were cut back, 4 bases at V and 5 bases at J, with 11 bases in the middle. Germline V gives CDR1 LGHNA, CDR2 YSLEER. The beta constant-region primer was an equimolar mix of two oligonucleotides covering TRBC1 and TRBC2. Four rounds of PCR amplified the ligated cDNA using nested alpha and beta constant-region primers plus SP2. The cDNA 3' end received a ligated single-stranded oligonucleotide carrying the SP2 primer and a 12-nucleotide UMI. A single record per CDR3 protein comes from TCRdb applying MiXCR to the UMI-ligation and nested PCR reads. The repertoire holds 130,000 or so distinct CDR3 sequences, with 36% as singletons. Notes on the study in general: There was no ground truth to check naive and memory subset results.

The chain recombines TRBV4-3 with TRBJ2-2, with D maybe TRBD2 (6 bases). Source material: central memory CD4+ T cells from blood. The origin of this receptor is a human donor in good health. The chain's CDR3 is CASSPGLLTGELFF. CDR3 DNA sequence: TGCGCCAGCAGCCCGGGACTCTTGACCGGGGAGCTGTTTTTT.